The 28 T cell receptor beta chains reported below all come from one sample, sequenced in a study of identical twins. TCRdb reprocessed the 5' RACE reads with MiXCR, giving one entry per CDR3 protein. This table has about 790,000 distinct CDR3 sequences, about 20% appearing once. These data were also filed under a second study, of T cells expressing NK-cell markers.

Specimen: PBMCs. These receptors were taken from a woman under 30 in good health.

This clonotype has only a few counts. The genes are TRBV6-5 and TRBJ2-3; D gene ambiguous. CDR1 MNHEY and CDR2 SVGAGI come from the germline V gene. This CDR3 contains 14 residues. V lost 2 bases and J lost 2, with 8 bases in between. The CDR3 DNA follows: TGTGCCAGCAGTTACACCCGACCCACAGATACGCAGTATTTT. It is translated as CASSYTRPTDTQYF.

The CDR3 sequence: CAISELGGPGRPVPSYEQYF. In DNA form, the CDR3 reads TGTGCCATCAGTGAGTTGGGAGGGCCAGGACGGCCAGTACCCTCCTACGAGCAGTACTTC. The rearrangement uses TRBV10-3 and TRBJ2-7, with 7 bases lining up with TRBD2. CDR3 length: 20 residues. Germline V lookup: CDR1 ENHRY, CDR2 SYGVKD. The ends lost 1 base at V and 0 bases at J; junction bases unmatched: 18.

The chain uses TRBV7-2 and TRBJ2-5; possibly TRBD2 for D (6 bases). Germline CDR1 and CDR2: SGHTA and FQGNSA. V was pared by 3 bases and J by 2 bases, with 13 bases between. This CDR3 region has 15 residues. The CDR3 spells CASSFGSGGQETQYF. As DNA, the CDR3 is TGTGCCAGCAGCTTTGGGTCTGGGGGGCAAGAGACCCAGTACTTC.

The chain links TRBV27 to TRBJ2-7; maybe TRBD1 (5 bases). Trimming stripped 8 bases from V and 2 bases from J, with 19 bases between. The germline gives CDR1 MNHEY, CDR2 SMNVEV (reference sequence). The CDR3 has 15 amino acids. The CDR3 coding sequence is TGTGCCAGCTCCCTGTTGACAGACCCGACCTACGAGCAGTACTTC. Translating gives CASSLLTDPTYEQYF.

The CDR3 protein is CASSSPYRSGANVLTF. The DNA of the CDR3 is TGTGCCAGCAGTTCACCCTATCGCTCTGGGGCCAACGTCCTGACTTTC. The rearrangement joins TRBV12-3 or TRBV12-4 to TRBJ2-6; D gene unclear. The CDR3 covers 16 residues. V was shortened by 4 bases and J by 0 bases, with 10 bases between the two germline ends.

This clonotype was counted once. This chain links TRBV29-1 with TRBJ2-2, with TRBD2 matching over 7 bases. Trimming at V came to 7 bases and at J to 8 bases, leaving 13 bases not matched to a gene. The CDR3 has 14 residues. Per the germline V gene, CDR1 is SQVTM and CDR2 is ANQGSEA. The CDR3 is CSGMGQSGNGELFF. The CDR3 nucleotides read TGCAGCGGCATGGGTCAGAGCGGGAATGGGGAGCTGTTTTTT.

CDR3 DNA sequence: TGCAGCGTGGGGGACAGGGTGAATGAGCAGTTCTTC. Translated: CSVGDRVNEQFF. The J gene is TRBJ2-1, the V gene TRBV29-1; 9 nucleotides match TRBD1. The CDR3 consists of 12 residues. J was trimmed by 7 bases and V by 6 bases; bases with no gene match: 4. The germline V gene encodes CDR1 SQVTM and CDR2 ANQGSEA.

The gene calls are TRBV7-2 and TRBJ2-2; D gene uncertain. Germline V gene sequence: CDR1 SGHTA, CDR2 FQGNSA. This CDR3 comprises 15 residues. Deletions cut 1 base from V and 7 bases from J, with 13 bases between. CDR3 sequence (DNA): TGTGCCAGCAGCTTAGTAACGTTGTCCAACGGGGAGCTGTTTTTT. It codes for CASSLVTLSNGELFF.

This clonotype has more than one count but fewer than ten. The chain uses TRBV7-2 and TRBJ2-2; the D is unclear. CDR1 is SGHTA and CDR2 is FQGNSA in the germline V gene. V shed 1 base and J shed 6 bases, with 9 bases lying between them. CDR3 length: 14 residues. The CDR3 DNA reads TGTGCCAGCAGCTTAGTGATAGAATCCGGGGAGCTGTTTTTT. Translation: CASSLVIESGELFF.

The CDR3 is CASSYSREFNYGYTF. CDR3 sequence (DNA): TGTGCCAGCAGTTACTCTAGAGAGTTTAACTATGGCTACACCTTC. V usage is TRBV6-5 and J usage is TRBJ1-2; D not certain. The V gene's germline CDR1 is MNHEY and CDR2 SVGAGI. Trimming pared 0 bases from V and 1 base from J, leaving 9 bases between. CDR3 length: 15 residues.

In the case of this clonotype: Mismatch with germline at one junction end may stem from a read error. The V and J genes are TRBV12-3 or TRBV12-4 and TRBJ2-1; D remains ambiguous. CDR3 length equals 11 residues. The DNA of the CDR3 is TGTGCCAGCAGTTTAGGGAACAATCAGCTCTTC. It encodes CASSLGNNQLF.

This clonotype was observed a few times. DNA for the CDR3: TGTGCCAGCAGCCGGCCCAGTAAGGGGTACTATGGCTACACCTTC. Its protein product is CASSRPSKGYYGYTF. V usage is TRBV7-9 and J usage is TRBJ1-2; possibly TRBD1 for D (5 bases). CDR1 is SEHNR, CDR2 FQNEAQ, per germline (reference sequence). The CDR3 is made up of 15 amino acids. V was shortened by 5 bases and J by 3 bases, with 16 bases between the two germline ends.

This clonotype showed up just a few times. This chain connects TRBV25-1 to TRBJ1-2; TRBD1 aligns across 9 bases. V was clipped by 8 bases and J by 2 bases; unmatched bases: 9. The CDR3 runs 15 residues. CDR1 MGHDK and CDR2 SYGVNS come from the germline V gene. The CDR3 loop reads CASGGTGNKNYGYTF. In DNA, the CDR3 is TGTGCCAGCGGTGGGACAGGGAATAAAAACTATGGCTACACCTTC.

The rearrangement joins TRBV5-6 to TRBJ1-2, with 7 positions matching TRBD1. The CDR3 sequence is 11 residues long. Germline V CDR1 and CDR2: SGHDT, YYEEEE. Germline trimming cut 4 bases from V and 8 bases from J; bases unmatched to any gene: 2. The CDR3 coding sequence is TGTGCCAGCAGCCCGGGACAGGGCTACACCTTC. This translates into CASSPGQGYTF.

The sample holds a few counts of this clonotype. The chain recombines TRBV7-8 with TRBJ1-1, with D uncertain. Germline V gene lookup returns CDR1 SGHVS and CDR2 FQNEAQ. V was cut by 4 bases and J by 0 bases, with 12 bases left in between. The CDR3 totals 15 residues. CDR3 in DNA: TGTGCCAGCAGCTCGACGGTAACAATGAACACTGAAGCTTTCTTT. Protein: CASSSTVTMNTEAFF.

This clonotype was detected a few times. The chain uses TRBV9 and TRBJ2-6; D is possibly TRBD2 (5 bases). The CDR3 extends over 15 amino acids. V was clipped by 5 bases and J by 0 bases, with 9 bases between them. Germline CDR1 SGDLS, CDR2 YYNGEE. CDR3 protein: CASSVGVSGANVLTF. The CDR3 DNA reads TGTGCCAGCAGTGTGGGAGTCTCTGGGGCCAACGTCCTGACTTTC.

The J gene is TRBJ2-1, the V gene TRBV5-1; no clear D. Looked up from germline, CDR1 is SGHRS and CDR2 is YFSETQ. CDR3 length: 12 residues. V was shortened by 4 bases and J by 6 bases, with 8 bases between the two germline ends. CDR3 in amino acids: CASSNNINEQFF. CDR3 in DNA: TGCGCCAGCAGCAACAACATCAATGAGCAGTTCTTC.

This clonotype appeared a few times. This chain joins TRBV6-1 and TRBJ2-5; TRBD2 is a possible D gene (5 bases). Per the germline V gene, CDR1 is MNHNS and CDR2 is SASEGT. This CDR3 has 13 residues. Trimming left V 2 bases short and J 5 bases short, with 9 bases between. As DNA, the CDR3 is TGTGCCAGCAGTGAAAGGCAGCGGGAGACCCAGTACTTC. It translates to CASSERQRETQYF.

This clonotype was picked up a small number of times. The rearrangement uses TRBV7-6 and TRBJ2-1; 7 nucleotides align to TRBD2. With V trimmed by 0 bases and J by 4 bases, 6 bases remained unmatched. The germline V gene encodes CDR1 SGHVS and CDR2 FNYEAQ. This CDR3 contains 16 residues. The CDR3 DNA sequence: TGTGCCAGCAGCTTAGCGTTTGCGGGAGAATACAATGAGCAGTTCTTC. It is translated as CASSLAFAGEYNEQFF.

In this sample, this clonotype turned up a few times. This chain connects TRBV11-2 to TRBJ2-1, with 8 nucleotides matching TRBD2. The CDR3 has 15 residues. Unmatched junction bases numbered 4, after V lost 5 bases and J lost 1 base. CDR1 SGHAT and CDR2 FQNNGV come from the germline V gene. CDR3 protein: CASSQERGSYNEQFF. The CDR3 bases are TGTGCCAGCAGCCAAGAGCGGGGGTCCTACAATGAGCAGTTCTTC.

J is TRBJ2-3 and V is TRBV4-3, with 10 bases lining up with TRBD2. This CDR3 comprises 15 residues. Germline V gene lookup returns CDR1 LGHNA and CDR2 YSLEER. V was pared by 4 bases and J by 3 bases, with 4 bases of the junction left unmatched. The CDR3 region is CASSPSGRETDTQYF. CDR3 in DNA: TGCGCCAGCAGCCCCAGCGGGAGGGAGACAGATACGCAGTATTTT.

This clonotype has just one count. The chain links TRBV6-1 to TRBJ2-7; D not resolved. Germline V gene sequence: CDR1 MNHNS, CDR2 SASEGT. This CDR3 contains 14 residues. The V end was cut by 4 bases, the J end by 5 bases, with 15 bases between. This CDR3 is CASSAYYQLHEQYF. The DNA of the CDR3 is TGTGCCAGCAGTGCATACTACCAGCTCCACGAGCAGTACTTC.

The J gene is TRBJ1-6, the V gene TRBV5-1, with D hard to call. The germline V and J ends were trimmed by 0 bases and 9 bases, with 10 bases remaining between them. The CDR3 sequence is 14 residues long. Germline V gene sequence: CDR1 SGHRS, CDR2 YFSETQ. CDR3 amino acids: CASSLAALSSPLHF. Written as DNA, the CDR3 is TGCGCCAGCAGCTTGGCAGCCCTTAGTTCACCCCTCCACTTT.

This clonotype turned up a few times. The CDR3 nucleotides are TGCAGTGCGAAGACTAGCGGGGGGCCTGGGTCAGATACGCAGTATTTT. Residues: CSAKTSGGPGSDTQYF. The gene calls are TRBV20-1 and TRBJ2-3, with TRBD2 matching 13 bases. The V segment lost 6 bases and the J segment 4 bases; nucleotides outside the gene matches: 10. Germline CDR1 is DFQATT and CDR2 is SNEGSKA (reference sequence). This CDR3 has 16 residues.

This clonotype was seen a handful of times. V is TRBV6-2 or TRBV6-3 and J is TRBJ2-1; D remains unclear. Trimming stripped 6 bases from V and 3 bases from J, with 9 bases between. The CDR3 totals 13 residues. The germline V gene has CDR1 MNHEY and CDR2 SVGEGT. The CDR3 DNA sequence: TGTGCCAGCAGAGAAGACGTCTACAATGAGCAGTTCTTC. Translating it yields CASREDVYNEQFF.

The chain carries TRBV7-3 and TRBJ2-3; TRBD2 aligns across 10 bases. V lost 5 bases and J lost 3; bases outside the gene matches: 5. The CDR3 runs 15 residues. In germline, CDR1 is SGHTA, CDR2 FQGTGA. The CDR3: CASSTYSGGTDTQYF. CDR3 nucleotides: TGTGCCAGCAGCACATATAGCGGGGGGACAGATACGCAGTATTTT.

This clonotype was picked up a small number of times. The gene calls are TRBV12-3 or TRBV12-4 and TRBJ2-1, with 7 bases matching TRBD1. V gave up 2 bases and J gave up 7 bases; unmatched junction bases: 8. The CDR3 runs to 15 residues. CDR3 amino acids: CASSLRGQGKNEQFF. The DNA for the CDR3 is TGTGCCAGCAGTTTAAGGGGGCAAGGGAAGAATGAGCAGTTCTTC.

The sample holds a few counts of this clonotype. This chain links TRBV20-1 with TRBJ2-1, with D perhaps TRBD1 (6 bases). CDR1 is DFQATT, CDR2 SNEGSKA, per germline (reference sequence). The CDR3 is made up of 17 amino acids. Trimming removed 3 bases at V and 0 bases at J, with 18 bases between. CDR3 loop: CSASQGLLLVSYNEQFF. CDR3 in DNA: TGCAGTGCTAGCCAGGGGCTTCTCCTTGTCTCCTACAATGAGCAGTTCTTC.